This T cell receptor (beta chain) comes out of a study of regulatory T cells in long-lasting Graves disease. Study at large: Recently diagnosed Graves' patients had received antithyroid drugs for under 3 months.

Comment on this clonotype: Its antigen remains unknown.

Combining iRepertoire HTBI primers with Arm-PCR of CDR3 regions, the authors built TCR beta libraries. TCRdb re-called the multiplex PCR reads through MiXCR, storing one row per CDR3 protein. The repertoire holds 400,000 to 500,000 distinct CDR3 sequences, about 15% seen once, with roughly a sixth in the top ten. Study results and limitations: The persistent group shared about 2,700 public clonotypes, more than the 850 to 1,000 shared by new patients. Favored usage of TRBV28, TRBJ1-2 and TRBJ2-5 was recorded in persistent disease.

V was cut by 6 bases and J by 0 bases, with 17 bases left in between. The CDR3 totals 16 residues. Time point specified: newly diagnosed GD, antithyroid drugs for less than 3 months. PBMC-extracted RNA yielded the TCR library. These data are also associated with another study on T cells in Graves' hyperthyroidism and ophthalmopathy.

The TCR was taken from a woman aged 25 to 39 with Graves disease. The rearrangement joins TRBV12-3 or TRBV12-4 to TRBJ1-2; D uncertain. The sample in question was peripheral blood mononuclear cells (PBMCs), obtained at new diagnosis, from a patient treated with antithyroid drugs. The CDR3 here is CASRRGLLGTNYGYTF. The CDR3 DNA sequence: TGTGCCAGCAGACGAGGGCTTCTCGGGACTAACTATGGCTACACCTTC.